The entry below gives a single TCR beta chain sequence along with its context. These data belong to a study of shared clonotypes between healthy human individuals. Within Nashville, Tennessee resided all donors, each a Caucasian adult. The sequenced material, unsorted PBMC DNA, was run on ten immunoSEQ deep assay plates. In the authors' methods: Junction-only sequences without quality scores were provided by ImmunoSEQ, so filtering was different. TCRdb's table, derived via immunoSEQ multiplex PCR, lists solely in-frame clones and lacks some. The DNA gave D and trimming, while V, J and clone size come from that table. Here the sample spans about 460,000 clones, 75% to 80% being singletons. Trimming removed 6 bases from V and 2 bases from J, with 15 bases in between. Per the germline V gene, CDR1 is MNHEY and CDR2 is SMNVEV (reference sequence). CDR3 length: 15 amino acids.

The chain recombines TRBV27 with TRBJ2-3; D possibly corresponds to TRBD2 (6 bases). Sequencing used PBMCs. The receptor was isolated from a woman aged 40 to 49 in good health. Some clones in this sample may be carry-over from other donors' samples. CDR3 in amino acids: CASRRGLRTTDTQYF. The DNA for the CDR3 is TGTGCCAGCAGGAGGGGACTCCGGACCACAGATACGCAGTATTTT.